This TCR beta chain was sequenced during a study of graft-versus-host responses after intestinal transplantation. Study context: Uniformly, recipients were administered anti-thymocyte globulin induction with subsequent tacrolimus and steroids for about 3 years.

Sequenced by immunoSEQ multiplex PCR; TCRdb stores in-frame clones only, minus some. The data show about 89,000 clones, with approximately 94% seen just once and about 2% held by the top ten. General observations from the study: GvH clones appeared in recipient marrow, some first in ileum or blood. Some patients had graft-donor T cell macrochimerism, and their allografts showed high graft-versus-host to host-versus-graft clonal ratios.

On this clone: The antigen remains unidentified.

Here the sequenced sample was unstimulated CD8+ T cells sorted from spleen or lymph node cells, taken before intestinal transplant. This clonotype was sampled from a human donor who received an intestinal transplant.

The CDR3 DNA sequence: TGTGCCAGCAGTTTAATGACTAGCGGGGGCTACGAGCAGTACTTC. Protein product: CASSLMTSGGYEQYF. The rearrangement links TRBV6-5 to TRBJ2-7, with 12 nucleotides matching TRBD2. The junction had 4 bases not matched to a gene; V was cut back by 4 bases and J by 3 bases. The CDR3 loop spans 15 amino acids. CDR1 MNHEY and CDR2 SVGAGI come from the germline V gene.